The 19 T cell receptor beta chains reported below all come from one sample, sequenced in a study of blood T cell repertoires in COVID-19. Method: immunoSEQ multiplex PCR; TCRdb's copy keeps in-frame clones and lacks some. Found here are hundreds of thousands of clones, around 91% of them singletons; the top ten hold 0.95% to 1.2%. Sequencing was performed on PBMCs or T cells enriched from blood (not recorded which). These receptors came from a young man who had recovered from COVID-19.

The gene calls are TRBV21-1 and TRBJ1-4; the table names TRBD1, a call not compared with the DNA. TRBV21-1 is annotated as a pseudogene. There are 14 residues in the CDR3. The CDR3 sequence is CASSKLQLPEKLFF. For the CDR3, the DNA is TGTGCCAGCAGCAAACTACAGCTACCTGAAAAACTGTTTTTT.

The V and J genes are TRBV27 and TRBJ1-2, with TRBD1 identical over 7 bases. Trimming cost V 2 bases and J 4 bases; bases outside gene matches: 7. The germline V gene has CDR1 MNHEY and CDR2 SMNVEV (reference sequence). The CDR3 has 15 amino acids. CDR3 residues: CASSLMGDSLYGYTF. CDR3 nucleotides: TGTGCCAGCAGTTTAATGGGGGACAGTCTCTATGGCTACACCTTC.

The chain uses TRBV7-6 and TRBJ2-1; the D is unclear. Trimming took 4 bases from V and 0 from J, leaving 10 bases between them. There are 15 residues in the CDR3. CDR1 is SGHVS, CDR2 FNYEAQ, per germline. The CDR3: CASSYTQDSYNEQFF. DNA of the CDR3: TGTGCCAGCAGCTATACTCAGGACTCCTACAATGAGCAGTTCTTC.

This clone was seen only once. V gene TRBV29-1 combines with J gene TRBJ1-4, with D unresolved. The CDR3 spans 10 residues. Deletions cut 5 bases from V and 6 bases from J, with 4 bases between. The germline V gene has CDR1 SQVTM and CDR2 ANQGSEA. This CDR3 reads CSVHHEKLFF. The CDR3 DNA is TGCAGCGTTCATCATGAAAAACTGTTTTTT.

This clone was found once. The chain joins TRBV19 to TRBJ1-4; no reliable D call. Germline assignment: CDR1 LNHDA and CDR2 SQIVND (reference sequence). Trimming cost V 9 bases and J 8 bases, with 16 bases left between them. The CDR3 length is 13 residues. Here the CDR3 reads CASARVLEEKLFF. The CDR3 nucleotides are TGTGCCAGCGCGAGGGTTCTCGAGGAAAAACTGTTTTTT.

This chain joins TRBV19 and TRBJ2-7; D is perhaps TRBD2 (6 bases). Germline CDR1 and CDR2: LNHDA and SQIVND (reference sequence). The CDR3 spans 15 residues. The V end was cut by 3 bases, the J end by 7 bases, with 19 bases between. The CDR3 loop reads CASSIFAGSQDEQYF. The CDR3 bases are TGTGCCAGTAGTATTTTCGCGGGATCGCAGGATGAGCAGTACTTC.

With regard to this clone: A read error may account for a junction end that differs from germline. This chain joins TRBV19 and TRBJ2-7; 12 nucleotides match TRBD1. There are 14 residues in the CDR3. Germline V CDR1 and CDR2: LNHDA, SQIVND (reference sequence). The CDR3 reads CASSAPGQGAGAFF. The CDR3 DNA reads TGTGCCAGTAGTGCTCCGGGACAGGGGGCGGGAGCCTTCTTC. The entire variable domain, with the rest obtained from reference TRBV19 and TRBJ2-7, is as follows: DGGITQSPKYLFRKEGQNVTLSCEQNLNHDAMYWYRQDPGQGLRLIYYSQIVNDFQKGDIAEGYSVSREKKESFPLTVTSAQKNPTAFYLCASSAPGQGAGAFFGPGTRLTVT.

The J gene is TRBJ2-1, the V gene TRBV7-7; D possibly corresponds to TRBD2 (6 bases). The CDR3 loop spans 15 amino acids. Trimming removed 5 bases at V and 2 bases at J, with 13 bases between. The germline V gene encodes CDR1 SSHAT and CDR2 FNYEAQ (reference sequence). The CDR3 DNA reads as TGTGCCAGCAGCCCTTCGACTAGTACCTACAATGAGCAGTTCTTC. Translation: CASSPSTSTYNEQFF.

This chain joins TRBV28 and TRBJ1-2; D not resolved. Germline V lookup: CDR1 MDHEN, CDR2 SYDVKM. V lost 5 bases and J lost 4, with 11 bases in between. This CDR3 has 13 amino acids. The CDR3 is CASSQAPPYGYTF. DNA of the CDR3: TGTGCCAGCAGTCAAGCCCCTCCCTATGGCTACACCTTC.

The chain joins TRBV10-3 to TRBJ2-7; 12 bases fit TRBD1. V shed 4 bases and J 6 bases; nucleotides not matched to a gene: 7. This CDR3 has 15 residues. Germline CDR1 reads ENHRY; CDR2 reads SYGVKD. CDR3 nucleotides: TGTGCCATCAGTGGCCCGGGACAGGGGGCGCTCGAGCAGTACTTC. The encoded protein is CAISGPGQGALEQYF.

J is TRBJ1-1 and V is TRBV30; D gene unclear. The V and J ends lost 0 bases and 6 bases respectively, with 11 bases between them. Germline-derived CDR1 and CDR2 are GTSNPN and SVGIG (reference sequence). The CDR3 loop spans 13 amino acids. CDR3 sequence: CAWSVQPGAEAFF. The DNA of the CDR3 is TGTGCCTGGAGTGTACAACCCGGGGCTGAAGCTTTCTTT.

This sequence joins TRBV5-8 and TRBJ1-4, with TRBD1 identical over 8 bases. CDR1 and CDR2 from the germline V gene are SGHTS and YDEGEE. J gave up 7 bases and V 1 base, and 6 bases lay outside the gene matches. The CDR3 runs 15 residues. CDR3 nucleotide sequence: TGTGCCAGCAGCTTGTTCCAGGGGGCTCTTGAAAAACTGTTTTTT. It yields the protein CASSLFQGALEKLFF.

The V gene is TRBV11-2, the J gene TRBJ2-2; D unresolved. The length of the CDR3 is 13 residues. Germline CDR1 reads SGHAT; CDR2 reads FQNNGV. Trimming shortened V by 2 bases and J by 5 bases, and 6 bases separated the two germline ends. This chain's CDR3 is CASSLLGTGELFF. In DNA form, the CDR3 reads TGTGCCAGCAGCTTACTCGGGACCGGGGAGCTGTTTTTT.

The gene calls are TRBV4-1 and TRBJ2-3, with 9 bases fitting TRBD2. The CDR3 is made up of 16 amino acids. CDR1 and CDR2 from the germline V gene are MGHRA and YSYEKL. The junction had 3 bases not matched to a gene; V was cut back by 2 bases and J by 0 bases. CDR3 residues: CASSQLAGSSTDTQYF. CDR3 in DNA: TGCGCCAGCAGCCAACTAGCGGGGTCTAGCACAGATACGCAGTATTTT.

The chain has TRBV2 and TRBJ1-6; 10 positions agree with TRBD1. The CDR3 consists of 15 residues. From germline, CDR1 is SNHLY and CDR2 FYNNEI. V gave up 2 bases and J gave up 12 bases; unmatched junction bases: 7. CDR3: CASSELGQGLEPLHF. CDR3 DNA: TGTGCCAGCAGTGAATTGGGACAGGGGCTGGAACCCCTCCACTTT.

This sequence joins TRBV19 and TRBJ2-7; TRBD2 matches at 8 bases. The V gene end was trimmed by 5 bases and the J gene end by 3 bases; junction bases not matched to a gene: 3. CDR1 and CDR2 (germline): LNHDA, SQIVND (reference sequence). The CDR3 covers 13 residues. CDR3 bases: TGTGCCAGTAGTTCCGGGGGGGTCTACGAGCAGTACTTC. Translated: CASSSGGVYEQYF.

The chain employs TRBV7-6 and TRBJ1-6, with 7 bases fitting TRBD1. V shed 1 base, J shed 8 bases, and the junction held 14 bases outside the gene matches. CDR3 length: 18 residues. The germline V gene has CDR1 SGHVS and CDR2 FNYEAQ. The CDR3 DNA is TGTGCCAGCAGCTTAGGCCCCCAGACAGGGATGAGCTATTCACCCCTCCACTTT. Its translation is CASSLGPQTGMSYSPLHF.

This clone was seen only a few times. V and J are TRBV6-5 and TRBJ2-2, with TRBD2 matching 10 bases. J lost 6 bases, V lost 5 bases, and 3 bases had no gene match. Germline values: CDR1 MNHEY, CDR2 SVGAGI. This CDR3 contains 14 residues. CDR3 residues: CASSSGRVAGELFF. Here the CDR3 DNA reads TGTGCCAGCAGTAGCGGGAGGGTAGCCGGGGAGCTGTTTTTT.

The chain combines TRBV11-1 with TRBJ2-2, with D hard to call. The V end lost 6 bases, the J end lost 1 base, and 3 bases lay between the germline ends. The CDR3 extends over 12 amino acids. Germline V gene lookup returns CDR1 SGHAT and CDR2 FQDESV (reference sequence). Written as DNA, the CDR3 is TGTGCCAGCAGTCGGAACACCGGGGAGCTGTTTTTT. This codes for CASSRNTGELFF.